Here is one TCR beta chain with its context. The CDR3 spans 16 residues. J lost 7 bases, V lost 4 bases, and 10 bases had no gene match. The germline CDR1 and CDR2 sequences are SNHLY and FYNNEI. The data were produced by immunoSEQ multiplex PCR, yet TCRdb's version contains in-frame clones alone and is incomplete. The sample includes 110,000 to 150,000 clones, about 90% of them seen just once. The record originates from a study of control samples from healthy donors and cancer patients. This clonotype was obtained from a man between 18 and 35 years old in good health. Sequenced input: blood. The chain links TRBV2 to TRBJ2-2; 9 bases are shared with TRBD2. CDR3 amino acids: CASSALAGGNNGELFF. For the CDR3, the DNA is TGTGCCAGCAGTGCACTAGCGGGCGGCAATAACGGGGAGCTGTTTTTT.